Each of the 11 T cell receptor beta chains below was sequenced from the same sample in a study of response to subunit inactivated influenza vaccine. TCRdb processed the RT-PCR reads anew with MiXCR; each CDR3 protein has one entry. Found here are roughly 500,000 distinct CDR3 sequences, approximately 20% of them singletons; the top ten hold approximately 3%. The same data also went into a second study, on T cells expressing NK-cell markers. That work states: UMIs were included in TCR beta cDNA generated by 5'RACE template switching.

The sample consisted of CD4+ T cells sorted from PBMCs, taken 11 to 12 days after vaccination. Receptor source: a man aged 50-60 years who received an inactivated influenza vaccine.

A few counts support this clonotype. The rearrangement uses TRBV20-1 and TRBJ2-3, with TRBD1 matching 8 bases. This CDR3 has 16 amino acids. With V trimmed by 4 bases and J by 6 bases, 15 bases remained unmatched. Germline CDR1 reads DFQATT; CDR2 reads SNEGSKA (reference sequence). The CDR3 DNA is TGCAGTGCTACGACAGGGGTGGGGGCATGGAAGGATACGCAGTATTTT. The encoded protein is CSATTGVGAWKDTQYF.

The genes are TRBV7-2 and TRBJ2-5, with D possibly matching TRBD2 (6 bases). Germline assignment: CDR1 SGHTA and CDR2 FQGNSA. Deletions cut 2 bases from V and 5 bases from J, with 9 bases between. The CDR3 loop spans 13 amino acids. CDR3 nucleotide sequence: TGTGCCAGCAGCTTAACTAGCTGGGAGACCCAGTACTTC. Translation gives CASSLTSWETQYF.

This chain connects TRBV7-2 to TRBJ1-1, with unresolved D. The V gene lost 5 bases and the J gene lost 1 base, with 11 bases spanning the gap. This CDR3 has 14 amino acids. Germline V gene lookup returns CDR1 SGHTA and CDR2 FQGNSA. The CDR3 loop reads CASSASTWNTEAFF. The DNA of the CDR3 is TGTGCCAGCAGCGCCTCTACATGGAACACTGAAGCTTTCTTT. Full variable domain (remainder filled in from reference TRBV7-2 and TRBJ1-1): GAGVSQSPSNKVTEKGKDVELRCDPISGHTALYWYRQSLGQGLEFLIYFQGNSAPDKSGLPSDRFSAERTGGSVSTLTIQRTQQEDSAVYLCASSASTWNTEAFFGQGTRLTVV.

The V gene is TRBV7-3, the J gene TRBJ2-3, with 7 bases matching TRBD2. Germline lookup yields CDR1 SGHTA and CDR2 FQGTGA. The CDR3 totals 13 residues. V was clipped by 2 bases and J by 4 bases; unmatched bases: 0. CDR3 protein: CASSLGRADTQYF. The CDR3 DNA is TGTGCCAGCAGCTTAGGGAGGGCAGATACGCAGTATTTT.

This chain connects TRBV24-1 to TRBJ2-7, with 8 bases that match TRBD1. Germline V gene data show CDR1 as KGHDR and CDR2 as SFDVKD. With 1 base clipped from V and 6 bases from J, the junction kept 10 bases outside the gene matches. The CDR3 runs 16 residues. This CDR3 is CATSDFKQGARGEQYF. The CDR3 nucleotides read TGTGCCACCAGTGATTTTAAGCAGGGGGCGCGTGGCGAGCAGTACTTC.

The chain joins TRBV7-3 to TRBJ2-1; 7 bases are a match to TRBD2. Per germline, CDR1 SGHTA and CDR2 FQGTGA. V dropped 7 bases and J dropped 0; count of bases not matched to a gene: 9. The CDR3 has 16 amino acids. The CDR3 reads CASTTQAGSSYNEQFF. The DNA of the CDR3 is TGTGCCAGCACCACACAAGCGGGGAGCTCCTACAATGAGCAGTTCTTC.

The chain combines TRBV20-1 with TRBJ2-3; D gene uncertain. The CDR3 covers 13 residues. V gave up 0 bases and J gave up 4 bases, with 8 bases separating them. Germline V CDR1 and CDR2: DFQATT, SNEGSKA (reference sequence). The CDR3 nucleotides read TGCAGTGCTAGAGATAGACATTCAGATACGCAGTATTTT. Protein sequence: CSARDRHSDTQYF.

DNA of the CDR3: TGCAGTGCTGGGGGGCTAGCGGGGGGAAGGCGTGAGCAGTTCTTC. It yields the protein CSAGGLAGGRREQFF. V is TRBV20-1 and J is TRBJ2-1; 11 nucleotides align to TRBD2. CDR1 is DFQATT and CDR2 is SNEGSKA in the germline V gene (reference sequence). The CDR3 extends over 15 amino acids. V trimming: 5 bases; J trimming: 9 bases; junction bases outside the gene matches: 12.

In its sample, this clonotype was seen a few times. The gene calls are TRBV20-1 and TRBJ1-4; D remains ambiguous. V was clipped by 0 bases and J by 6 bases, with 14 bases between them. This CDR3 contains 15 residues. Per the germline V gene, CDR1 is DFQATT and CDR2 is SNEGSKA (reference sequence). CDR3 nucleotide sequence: TGCAGTGCTAGAGAATGGCCTGGGATGGATGAAAAACTGTTTTTT. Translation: CSAREWPGMDEKLFF.

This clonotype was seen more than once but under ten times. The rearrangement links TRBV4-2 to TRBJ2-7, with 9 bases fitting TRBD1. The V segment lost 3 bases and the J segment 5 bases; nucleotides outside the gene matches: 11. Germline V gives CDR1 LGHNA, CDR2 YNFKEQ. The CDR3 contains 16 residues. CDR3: CASSQPLRDRVNEQYF. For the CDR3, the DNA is TGTGCCAGCAGCCAGCCACTCCGGGACAGGGTGAACGAGCAGTACTTC.

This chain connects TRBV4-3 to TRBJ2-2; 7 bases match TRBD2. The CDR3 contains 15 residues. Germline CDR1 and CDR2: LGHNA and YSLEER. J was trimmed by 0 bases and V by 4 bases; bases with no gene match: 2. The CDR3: CASSPTSANTGELFF. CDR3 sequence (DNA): TGCGCCAGCAGCCCTACTAGCGCGAACACCGGGGAGCTGTTTTTT.